The T cell receptor (beta chain) under discussion was sequenced for a study of blood T cells in healthy people across ages. From germline, CDR1 is SQVTM and CDR2 ANQGSEA. The CDR3 totals 16 residues. The V segment lost 1 base and the J segment 2 bases; nucleotides outside the gene matches: 3. This clonotype was observed many times. PCR was performed a second time for about 7 to 11 cycles using a sample-barcoded 5' primer and a J-beta primer mix. TCRdb passed the 5' RACE reads through MiXCR, listing each CDR3 protein once. The sample contains hundreds of thousands of distinct CDR3 sequences, approximately 30% of which appear only once.

The chain couples TRBV29-1 to TRBJ2-1; 12 nucleotides match TRBD2. Material for sequencing was blood. The receptor comes from an elderly woman in good health. The CDR3, as DNA: TGCAGCGTTGAAGGGACTAGCGGGGCAGCCTACAATGAGCAGTTCTTC. This translates into CSVEGTSGAAYNEQFF.